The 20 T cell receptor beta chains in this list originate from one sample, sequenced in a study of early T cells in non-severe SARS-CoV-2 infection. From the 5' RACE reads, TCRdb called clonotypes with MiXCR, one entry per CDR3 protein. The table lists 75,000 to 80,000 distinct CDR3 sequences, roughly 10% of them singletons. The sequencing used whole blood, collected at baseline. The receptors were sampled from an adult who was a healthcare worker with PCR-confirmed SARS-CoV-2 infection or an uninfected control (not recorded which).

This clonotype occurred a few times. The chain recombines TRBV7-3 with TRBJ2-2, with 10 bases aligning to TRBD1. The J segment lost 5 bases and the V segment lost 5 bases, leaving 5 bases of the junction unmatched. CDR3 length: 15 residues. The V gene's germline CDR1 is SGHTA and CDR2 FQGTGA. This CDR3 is CASSLRQGATGELFF. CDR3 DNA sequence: TGTGCCAGCAGCCTGAGACAGGGGGCGACCGGGGAGCTGTTTTTT.

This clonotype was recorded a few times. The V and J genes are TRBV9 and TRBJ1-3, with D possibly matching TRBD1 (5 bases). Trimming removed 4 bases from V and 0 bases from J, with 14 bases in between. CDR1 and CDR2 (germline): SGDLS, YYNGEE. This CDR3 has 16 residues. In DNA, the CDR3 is TGTGCCAGCAGCACTCGGGACGGAAGCTCTGGAAACACCATATATTTT. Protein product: CASSTRDGSSGNTIYF.

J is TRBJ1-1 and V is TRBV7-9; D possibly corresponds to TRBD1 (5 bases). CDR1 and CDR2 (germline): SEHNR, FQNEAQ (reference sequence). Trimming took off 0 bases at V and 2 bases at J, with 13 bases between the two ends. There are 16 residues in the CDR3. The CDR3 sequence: CASSLAVGQSNTEAFF. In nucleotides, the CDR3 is TGTGCCAGCAGCTTAGCGGTGGGGCAGAGCAACACTGAAGCTTTCTTT.

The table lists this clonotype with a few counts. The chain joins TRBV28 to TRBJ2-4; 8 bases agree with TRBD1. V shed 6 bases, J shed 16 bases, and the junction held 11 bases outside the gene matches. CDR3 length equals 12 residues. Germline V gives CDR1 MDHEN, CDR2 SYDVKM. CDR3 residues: CASRNGQGVCYF. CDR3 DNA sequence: TGTGCCAGCAGGAACGGACAGGGAGTGTGTTACTTC.

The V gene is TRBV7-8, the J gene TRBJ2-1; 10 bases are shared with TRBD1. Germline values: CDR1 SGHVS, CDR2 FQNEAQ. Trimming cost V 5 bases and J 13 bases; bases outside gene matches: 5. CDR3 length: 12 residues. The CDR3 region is CASSRGQGVQFF. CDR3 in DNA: TGTGCCAGCAGCCGAGGACAGGGGGTACAGTTCTTC.

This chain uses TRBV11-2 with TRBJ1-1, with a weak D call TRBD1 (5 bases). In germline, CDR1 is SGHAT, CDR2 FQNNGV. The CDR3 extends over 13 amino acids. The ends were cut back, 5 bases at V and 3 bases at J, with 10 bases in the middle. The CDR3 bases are TGTGCCAGCAGCCTCGACAGCGACACTGAAGCTTTCTTT. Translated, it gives CASSLDSDTEAFF.

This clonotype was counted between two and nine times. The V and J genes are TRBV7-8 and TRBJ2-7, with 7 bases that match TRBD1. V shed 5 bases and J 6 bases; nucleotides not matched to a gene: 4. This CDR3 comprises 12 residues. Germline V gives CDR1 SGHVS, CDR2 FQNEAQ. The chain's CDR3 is CASSHRQGEQYF. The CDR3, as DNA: TGTGCCAGCAGCCACAGACAGGGCGAGCAGTACTTC.

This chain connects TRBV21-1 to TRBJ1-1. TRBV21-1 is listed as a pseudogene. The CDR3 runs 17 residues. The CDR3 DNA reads TGTGCCAGCATCAAACAACCTCCCGGACGGATGAACACTGAAGCTTTCTTT. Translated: CASIKQPPGRMNTEAFF.

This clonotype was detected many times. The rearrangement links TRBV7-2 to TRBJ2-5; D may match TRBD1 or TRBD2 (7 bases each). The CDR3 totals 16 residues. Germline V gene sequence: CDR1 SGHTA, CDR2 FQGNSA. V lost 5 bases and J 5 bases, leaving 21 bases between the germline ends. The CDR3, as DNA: TGTGCCAGCAGCAGCAGGGGGGGTGTTGGCCGTGAGACCCAGTACTTC. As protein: CASSSRGGVGRETQYF.

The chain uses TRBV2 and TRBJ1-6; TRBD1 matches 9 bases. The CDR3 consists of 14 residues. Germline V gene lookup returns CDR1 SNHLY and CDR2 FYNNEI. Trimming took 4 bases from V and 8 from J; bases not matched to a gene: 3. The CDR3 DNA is TGTGCCAGCAGTGTCCGGGACAGGGATTCACCCCTCCACTTT. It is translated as CASSVRDRDSPLHF. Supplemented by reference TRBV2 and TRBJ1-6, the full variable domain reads EPEVTQTPSHQVTQMGQEVILRCVPISNHLYFYWYRQILGQKVEFLVSFYNNEISEKSEIFDDQFSVERPDGSNFTLKIRSTKLEDSAMYFCASSVRDRDSPLHFGNGTRLTVT.

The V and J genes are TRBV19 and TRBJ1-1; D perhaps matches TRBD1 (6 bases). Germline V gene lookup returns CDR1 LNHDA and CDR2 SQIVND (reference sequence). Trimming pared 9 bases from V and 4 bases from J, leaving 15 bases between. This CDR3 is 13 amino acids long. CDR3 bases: TGTGCCAGCACGGGACAAAGCTTCACTGAAGCTTTCTTT. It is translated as CASTGQSFTEAFF.

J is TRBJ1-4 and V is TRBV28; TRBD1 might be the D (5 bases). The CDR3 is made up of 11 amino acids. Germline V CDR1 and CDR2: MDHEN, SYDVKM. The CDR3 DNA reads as TGTGCGGTGGGGCCAAATGAAAAACTGTTTTTT. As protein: CAVGPNEKLFF.

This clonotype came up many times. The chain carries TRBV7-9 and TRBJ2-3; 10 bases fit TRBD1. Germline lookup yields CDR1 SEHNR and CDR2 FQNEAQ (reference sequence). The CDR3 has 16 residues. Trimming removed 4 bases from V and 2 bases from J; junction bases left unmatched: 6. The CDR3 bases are TGTGCCAGCAGCTCCGAGGGACAGGGGCCCACAGATACGCAGTATTTT. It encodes CASSSEGQGPTDTQYF.

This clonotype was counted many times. The CDR3 region is CASSYGTQETQYF. The CDR3 bases are TGCGCCAGCAGCTACGGGACCCAAGAGACCCAGTACTTC. The chain is built from TRBV5-1 and TRBJ2-5; either TRBD1 or TRBD2 may fit D (5 bases each). This CDR3 spans 13 amino acids. V was clipped by 3 bases and J by 1 base, with 7 bases between them. Per the germline V gene, CDR1 is SGHRS and CDR2 is YFSETQ.

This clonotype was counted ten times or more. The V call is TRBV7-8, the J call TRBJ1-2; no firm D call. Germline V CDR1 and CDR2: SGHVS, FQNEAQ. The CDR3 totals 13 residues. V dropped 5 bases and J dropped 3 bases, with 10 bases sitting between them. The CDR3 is CASSPAPDYGYTF. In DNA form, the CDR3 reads TGTGCCAGCAGCCCAGCGCCGGACTATGGCTACACCTTC. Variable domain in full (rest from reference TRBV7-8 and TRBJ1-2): GAGVSQSPRYKVAKRGQDVALRCDPISGHVSLFWYQQALGQGPEFLTYFQNEAQLDKSGLPSDRFFAERPEGSVSTLKIQRTQQEDSAVYLCASSPAPDYGYTFGSGTRLTVV.

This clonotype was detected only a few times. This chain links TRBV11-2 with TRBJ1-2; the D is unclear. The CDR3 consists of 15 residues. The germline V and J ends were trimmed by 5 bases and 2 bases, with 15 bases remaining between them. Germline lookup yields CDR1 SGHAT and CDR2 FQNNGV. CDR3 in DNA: TGTGCCAGCAGCCCAAACCCTCCAGAGAACTATGGCTACACCTTC. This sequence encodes CASSPNPPENYGYTF.

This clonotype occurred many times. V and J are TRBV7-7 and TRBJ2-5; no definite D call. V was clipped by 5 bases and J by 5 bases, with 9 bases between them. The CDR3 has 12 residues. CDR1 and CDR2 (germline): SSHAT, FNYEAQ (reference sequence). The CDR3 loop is CASSPIGETQYF. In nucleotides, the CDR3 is TGTGCCAGCAGCCCAATCGGGGAGACCCAGTACTTC.

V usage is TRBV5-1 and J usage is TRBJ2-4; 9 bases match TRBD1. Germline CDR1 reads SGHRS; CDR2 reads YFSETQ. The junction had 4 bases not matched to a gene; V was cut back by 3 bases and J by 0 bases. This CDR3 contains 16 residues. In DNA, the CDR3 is TGCGCCAGCAGCTCCGGGACAGGGCTAGCCAAAAACATTCAGTACTTC. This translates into CASSSGTGLAKNIQYF. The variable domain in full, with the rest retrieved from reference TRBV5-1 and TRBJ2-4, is KAGVTQTPRYLIKTRGQQVTLSCSPISGHRSVSWYQQTPGQGLQFLFEYFSETQRNKGNFPGRFSGRQFSNSRSEMNVSTLELGDSALYLCASSSGTGLAKNIQYFGAGTRLSVL.

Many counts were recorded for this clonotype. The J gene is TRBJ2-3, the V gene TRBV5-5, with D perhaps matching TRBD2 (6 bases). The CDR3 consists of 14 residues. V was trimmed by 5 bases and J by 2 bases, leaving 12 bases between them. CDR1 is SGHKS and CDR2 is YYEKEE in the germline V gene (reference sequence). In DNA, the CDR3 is TGTGCCAGCAGAGGGGACTTCCACACAGATACGCAGTATTTT. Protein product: CASRGDFHTDTQYF. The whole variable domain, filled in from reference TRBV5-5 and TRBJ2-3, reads DAGVTQSPTHLIKTRGQQVTLRCSPISGHKSVSWYQQVLGQGPQFIFQYYEKEERGRGNFPDRFSARQFPNYSSELNVNALLLGDSALYLCASRGDFHTDTQYFGPGTRLTVL.

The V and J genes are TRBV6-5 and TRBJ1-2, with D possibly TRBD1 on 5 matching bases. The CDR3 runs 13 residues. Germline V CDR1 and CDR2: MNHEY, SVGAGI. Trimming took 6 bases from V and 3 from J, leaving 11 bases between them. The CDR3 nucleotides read TGTGCCAGCAGGAGGGGTTCTGACTATGGCTACACCTTC. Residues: CASRRGSDYGYTF.